One and the same sample provided the 27 T cell receptor beta chains below, sequenced in a study of blood T cell repertoires in COVID-19. TCRdb's copy holds only in-frame clones and misses some; the assay was immunoSEQ multiplex PCR. This table has 450,000 to 500,000 clones, roughly nine tenths appearing once. The sample comprised PBMCs or T cells enriched from blood (not recorded which). Receptor source: a woman aged 18-30 years who had recovered from COVID-19.

This chain connects TRBV9 to TRBJ2-5, with D possibly being TRBD2 (5 bases). Looked up from germline, CDR1 is SGDLS and CDR2 is YYNGEE. This CDR3 has 14 residues. Trimming pared 0 bases from V and 5 bases from J, leaving 11 bases between. This CDR3 is CASSVAGYAETQYF. DNA of the CDR3: TGTGCCAGCAGCGTAGCGGGGTATGCGGAGACCCAGTACTTC.

The V and J genes are TRBV18 and TRBJ2-5; the D is unclear. Trimming left V 0 bases short and J 5 bases short, with 10 bases between. Germline CDR1 is KGHSH and CDR2 is LQKENI. CDR3 size: 14 residues. CDR3 DNA: TGTGCCAGCTCACCACCCGCCCCTCGGGAGACCCAGTACTTC. Protein product: CASSPPAPRETQYF.

This chain connects TRBV13 to TRBJ2-7; a possible D gene is TRBD2 (7 bases). The germline V gene has CDR1 PRHDT and CDR2 FYEKMQ (reference sequence). The CDR3 spans 14 residues. The ends were cut back, 1 base at V and 2 bases at J, with 9 bases in the middle. The CDR3, as DNA: TGTGCCAGCAGCTTAGACGGGGGGCCCTACGAGCAGTACTTC. Translation: CASSLDGGPYEQYF.

J is TRBJ2-7 and V is TRBV28, with TRBD1 matching 8 bases. J gave up 0 bases and V 4 bases, and 5 bases lay outside the gene matches. Germline loops: CDR1 MDHEN, CDR2 SYDVKM. The CDR3 length is 15 residues. DNA of the CDR3: TGTGCCAGCAGTTCCACGGGACAGGCCTCCTACGAGCAGTACTTC. It codes for CASSSTGQASYEQYF.

The chain uses TRBV9 and TRBJ2-1, with 10 bases lining up with TRBD1. Germline trimming cut 2 bases from V and 8 bases from J; bases unmatched to any gene: 10. The CDR3 consists of 16 residues. Germline CDR1 is SGDLS and CDR2 is YYNGEE. The CDR3 reads CASSVLRDRGMDEQFF. The CDR3 DNA reads TGTGCCAGCAGCGTCCTCCGGGACAGGGGAATGGATGAGCAGTTCTTC.

The chain uses TRBV2 and TRBJ2-1; TRBD2 matches at 7 bases. The V gene end was trimmed by 4 bases and the J gene end by 0 bases; junction bases not matched to a gene: 6. Germline CDR1 SNHLY, CDR2 FYNNEI. The CDR3 spans 16 residues. The CDR3, as DNA: TGTGCCAGCAGTGGAAGGGGCGGGAGCTCCTACAATGAGCAGTTCTTC. Translated, it gives CASSGRGGSSYNEQFF.

This clone was detected only once. This chain links TRBV28 with TRBJ2-7; D perhaps matches TRBD1 (6 bases). CDR1 and CDR2 (germline): MDHEN, SYDVKM. This CDR3 is built from 14 residues. Deletions cut 5 bases from V and 3 bases from J, with 14 bases between. For the CDR3, the DNA is TGTGCCAGCAGTCTAAGAGACAGGTACTACGAGCAGTACTTC. Residues: CASSLRDRYYEQYF.

This rearrangement joins TRBV7-2 to TRBJ1-2; D not resolved. From germline, CDR1 is SGHTA and CDR2 FQGNSA. Trimming pared 5 bases from V and 6 bases from J, leaving 10 bases between. The CDR3 consists of 12 residues. CDR3 protein: CASSPSLNGYTF. DNA of the CDR3: TGTGCCAGCAGCCCGAGTCTAAATGGCTACACCTTC.

V is TRBV27 and J is TRBJ2-6, with unresolved D. This CDR3 region has 15 residues. Germline V gene data show CDR1 as MNHEY and CDR2 as SMNVEV (reference sequence). Trimming took 3 bases from V and 0 from J, leaving 6 bases between them. The CDR3 sequence: CASSFYSSGANVLTF. Here the CDR3 DNA reads TGTGCCAGCAGTTTTTACAGCTCTGGGGCCAACGTCCTGACTTTC.

This clone was observed a single time. The chain carries TRBV18 and TRBJ1-2; D perhaps matches TRBD1 (5 bases). The CDR3 contains 15 residues. Germline V CDR1 and CDR2: KGHSH, LQKENI. V was shortened by 2 bases and J by 6 bases, with 16 bases between the two germline ends. CDR3 protein: CASSPDPAGLDGYTF. As DNA, the CDR3 is TGTGCCAGCTCACCAGATCCCGCGGGGCTGGATGGCTACACCTTC. The variable domain in full, with the rest retrieved from reference TRBV18 and TRBJ1-2, is NAGVMQNPRHLVRRRGQEARLRCSPMKGHSHVYWYRQLPEEGLKFMVYLQKENIIDESGMPKERFSAEFPKEGPSILRIQQVVRGDSAAYFCASSPDPAGLDGYTFGSGTRLTVV.

The rearrangement uses TRBV3-1 (or the pseudogene TRBV3-2) and TRBJ1-4; D not certain. Trimming pared 1 base from V and 4 bases from J, leaving 7 bases between. The germline V gene has CDR1 LGHDT and CDR2 YNNKEL (reference sequence). The CDR3 runs 14 residues. The CDR3 region is CASSQARVNEKLFF. The CDR3 region has the DNA TGTGCCAGCAGCCAAGCCCGGGTTAATGAAAAACTGTTTTTT.

The chain is built from TRBV28 and TRBJ1-1; D might be TRBD1 (5 bases). The CDR3 runs 12 residues. V was trimmed by 10 bases and J by 5 bases, leaving 14 bases between them. The V gene's germline CDR1 is MDHEN and CDR2 SYDVKM. The CDR3 nucleotides are TGTGCCACCATCGACAGTGGGACTGAAGCTTTCTTT. Its translation: CATIDSGTEAFF.

This chain links TRBV6-4 with TRBJ1-4; D is unresolved. Trimming cost V 4 bases and J 8 bases, with 14 bases left between them. Germline V gene data show CDR1 as MRHNA and CDR2 as SNTAGT. CDR3 length equals 14 residues. CDR3 bases: TGTGCCAGCAGTGTAGAGGCGACGGGAGAAAAACTGTTTTTT. Its protein is CASSVEATGEKLFF.

This chain connects TRBV28 to TRBJ1-5, with a possible D match to TRBD1 (6 bases). Germline values: CDR1 MDHEN, CDR2 SYDVKM. V shed 4 bases and J shed 1 base, with 11 bases lying between them. CDR3 length equals 15 residues. The CDR3: CASSWPGESNQPQHF. For the CDR3, the DNA is TGTGCCAGCAGTTGGCCAGGGGAGAGCAATCAGCCCCAGCATTTT. The full variable domain, rest sourced from reference TRBV28 and TRBJ1-5, is DVKVTQSSRYLVKRTGEKVFLECVQDMDHENMFWYRQDPGLGLRLIYFSYDVKMKEKGDIPEGYSVSREKKERFSLILESASTNQTSMYLCASSWPGESNQPQHFGDGTRLSIL.

The chain combines TRBV7-2 with TRBJ1-3; 10 nucleotides agree with TRBD1. In germline, CDR1 is SGHTA, CDR2 FQGNSA. This CDR3 spans 17 amino acids. V dropped 6 bases and J dropped 0; count of bases not matched to a gene: 8. CDR3 nucleotides: TGTGCCAGCAGGGACAGGGGGTACGGGAACTCTGGAAACACCATATATTTT. It yields the protein CASRDRGYGNSGNTIYF.

The chain recombines TRBV5-4 with TRBJ1-2; weak D call: TRBD1 (5 bases). The germline V and J ends were trimmed by 4 bases and 8 bases, with 15 bases remaining between them. Germline CDR1 is SGHNT and CDR2 is YYREEE (reference sequence). The length of the CDR3 is 13 residues. The CDR3 reads CASSLFGAGGYTF. CDR3 bases: TGTGCCAGCAGCCTCTTTGGGGCAGGGGGCTACACCTTC.

The chain uses TRBV27 and TRBJ1-5; a weak D match, TRBD1 (5 bases). The CDR3 contains 15 residues. The ends were cut back, 4 bases at V and 2 bases at J, with 12 bases in the middle. From germline, CDR1 is MNHEY and CDR2 SMNVEV (reference sequence). The chain's CDR3 is CASSSGAWGNQPQHF. In nucleotides, the CDR3 is TGTGCCAGCAGTTCTGGGGCCTGGGGCAATCAGCCCCAGCATTTT.

V usage is TRBV5-1 and J usage is TRBJ2-7, with 9 bases identical to TRBD1. The CDR3 length is 15 residues. Germline V gene data show CDR1 as SGHRS and CDR2 as YFSETQ. Unmatched junction bases numbered 5, after V lost 0 bases and J lost 4 bases. The CDR3: CASSLGDREFYEQYF. The CDR3 DNA is TGCGCCAGCAGCTTGGGGGACAGGGAATTTTACGAGCAGTACTTC.

CDR3 nucleotides: TGTGCCAGCAGCCGGACTAACTACGAGCAGTACTTC. Its translation: CASSRTNYEQYF. The chain employs TRBV7-9 and TRBJ2-7, with TRBD2 as a possible D gene (6 bases). The V end lost 5 bases, the J end lost 3 bases, and 8 bases lay between the germline ends. This CDR3 is built from 12 residues. Germline loops: CDR1 SEHNR, CDR2 FQNEAQ (reference sequence).

The V call is TRBV12-5, the J call TRBJ1-1; 9 positions agree with TRBD1. This CDR3 has 15 residues. In germline, CDR1 is LGHNT, CDR2 FRNRAP. The V and J ends lost 0 bases and 1 base, in that order; junction bases with no gene match: 0. Here the CDR3 reads CASGLVQGANTEAFF. The CDR3 DNA reads as TGTGCTAGTGGTTTGGTACAGGGGGCGAACACTGAAGCTTTCTTT. Supplemented by reference TRBV12-5 and TRBJ1-1, the full variable domain reads DARVTQTPRHKVTEMGQEVTMRCQPILGHNTVFWYRQTMMQGLELLAYFRNRAPLDDSGMPKDRFSAEMPDATLATLKIQPSEPRDSAVYFCASGLVQGANTEAFFGQGTRLTVV.

The CDR3 region is CATSRDSFGERFGNTIYF. CDR3 DNA: TGTGCCACCAGCAGAGATTCGTTCGGGGAGAGGTTTGGAAACACCATATATTTT. The chain uses TRBV15 and TRBJ1-3; D uncertain. The CDR3 totals 18 residues. V lost 0 bases and J 3 bases, leaving 18 bases between the germline ends. Germline CDR1 LNHNV, CDR2 YYDKDF (reference sequence).

The chain couples TRBV19 to TRBJ2-7; TRBD2 is a possible D gene (6 bases). The CDR3 has 16 amino acids. Trimming took off 5 bases at V and 6 bases at J, with 23 bases between the two ends. Germline CDR1 LNHDA, CDR2 SQIVND (reference sequence). Here the CDR3 reads CASSPRLGGKWREQYF. CDR3 bases: TGTGCCAGTAGTCCCCGACTTGGGGGGAAATGGCGCGAGCAGTACTTC.

The chain joins TRBV7-9 to TRBJ1-1, with 7 bases lining up with TRBD1. Looked up from germline, CDR1 is SEHNR and CDR2 is FQNEAQ (reference sequence). With 1 base clipped from V and 2 bases from J, the junction kept 4 bases outside the gene matches. This CDR3 has 15 amino acids. CDR3 residues: CASSLGPGGNTEAFF. As DNA, the CDR3 is TGTGCCAGCAGCTTAGGCCCAGGGGGAAACACTGAAGCTTTCTTT.

The V and J genes are TRBV5-1 and TRBJ2-3; no clear D gene. V shed 4 bases and J shed 6 bases, with 12 bases lying between them. This CDR3 is built from 13 residues. Germline V gives CDR1 SGHRS, CDR2 YFSETQ. The CDR3 spells CASSLYVSDTQYF. The CDR3 region has the DNA TGCGCCAGCAGCCTATACGTATCCGATACGCAGTATTTT.

The V call is TRBV5-1, the J call TRBJ1-2; 9 bases fit TRBD1. The V segment lost 4 bases and the J segment 7 bases; nucleotides outside the gene matches: 11. Germline values: CDR1 SGHRS, CDR2 YFSETQ. This CDR3 has 15 amino acids. CDR3: CASSQIEDRGLGYTF. The CDR3 DNA reads TGCGCCAGCAGCCAGATCGAGGACAGGGGCCTTGGCTACACCTTC.

The chain joins TRBV18 to TRBJ1-6, with a possible D match to TRBD1 (5 bases). Germline loops: CDR1 KGHSH, CDR2 LQKENI. V was trimmed by 6 bases and J by 10 bases, leaving 16 bases between them. CDR3 length: 14 residues. The chain's CDR3 is CASSPDSIGSPLHF. The CDR3 DNA sequence: TGTGCCAGCTCGCCCGACAGTATTGGGTCACCCCTCCACTTT.

This clone was observed once. Other nucleotide sequences from this sample produce the same CDR3. The chain uses TRBV18 and TRBJ1-1; 8 bases agree with TRBD1. V lost 3 bases and J lost 4; bases outside the gene matches: 4. Germline loops: CDR1 KGHSH, CDR2 LQKENI. The CDR3 loop spans 14 amino acids. The CDR3: CASSPDRGGTEAFF. CDR3 DNA: TGTGCCAGCTCACCCGACAGGGGCGGCACTGAAGCTTTCTTT.